This TCR beta chain originates from a study of T cells in Graves' hyperthyroidism and ophthalmopathy. This clonotype appeared a single time. CDR3 length: 15 residues. Per germline, CDR1 MNHNS and CDR2 SASEGT. The J segment lost 1 base and the V segment lost 6 bases, leaving 5 bases of the junction unmatched. Authors of the study amplified TCR beta CDR3 regions from RNA transcripts. Primed by the HTBI set, a first-round RT-PCR was run on the TCR CDR3. Each CDR3 protein is one row after TCRdb ran MiXCR on the multiplex PCR reads. The sample shows approximately 520,000 distinct CDR3 sequences, about a fifth of them seen only once.

This TCR was recovered from a man younger than 35 with Graves' hyperthyroidism. Sequencing input: blood. This chain links TRBV6-1 with TRBJ1-1, with 10 bases lining up with TRBD1. Here the CDR3 DNA reads TGTGCCAGCAGGGAGAGGGACAGGGGGAACACTGAAGCTTTCTTT. It codes for CASRERDRGNTEAFF.